This T cell receptor beta chain was sequenced during a study of shared clonotypes between healthy human individuals. Losses at the gene ends were 3 bases for V and 11 bases for J; bases not matched to a gene: 11. The CDR3 length is 15 residues. Per germline, CDR1 MGHRA and CDR2 YSYEKL. Here immunoSEQ multiplex PCR was the method, and the copy in TCRdb shows in-frame clones only, minus some. Here the sample spans about 1.1 million clones, about 80% being singletons. Sequencing was carried out using memory CD4+ T cells from PBMCs. Subset defined: CD45RA-negative fraction. The origin of this receptor is a man aged 18-30 years in good health. Some clones in this sample may be carry-over from other donors' samples. The chain carries TRBV4-1 and TRBJ1-4, with 8 bases that match TRBD1. The CDR3 nucleotides are TGCGCCAGCAGCCAGCCTCGGACAGGGCTAGGTAAACTGTTTTTT. This encodes CASSQPRTGLGKLFF.